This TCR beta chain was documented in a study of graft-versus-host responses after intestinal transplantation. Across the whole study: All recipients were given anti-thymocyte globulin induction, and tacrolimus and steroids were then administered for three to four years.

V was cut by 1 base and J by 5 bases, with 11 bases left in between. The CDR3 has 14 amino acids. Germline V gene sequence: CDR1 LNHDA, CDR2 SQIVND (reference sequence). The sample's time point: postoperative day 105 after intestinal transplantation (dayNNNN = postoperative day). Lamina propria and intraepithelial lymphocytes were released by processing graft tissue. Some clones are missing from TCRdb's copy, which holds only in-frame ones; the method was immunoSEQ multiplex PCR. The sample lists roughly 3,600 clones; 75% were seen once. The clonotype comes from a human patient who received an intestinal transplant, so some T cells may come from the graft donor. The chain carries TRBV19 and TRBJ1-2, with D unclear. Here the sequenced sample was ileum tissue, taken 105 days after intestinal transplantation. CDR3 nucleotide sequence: TGTGCCAGTAGTATAGGCGGCGGCGAGTATGGCTACACCTTC. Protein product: CASSIGGGEYGYTF.